This TCR beta chain is drawn from a study of neurological immune-mediated disorders. Regarding the study as a whole: Across subjects, no CDR3 amino acid sequence appeared in expanded clones of more than one subject, a finding that suggested private repertoires in all groups. The highest TCR clonal expansion occurred in HTLV-1-associated myelopathy; multiple sclerosis fell below healthy controls.

The cDNA was generated by 5'RACE with 10-nucleotide random UMIs. TCRdb processed the 5' RACE reads anew with MiXCR; each CDR3 protein has one entry. The table records about 76,000 distinct CDR3 sequences, about 15% of them present only once. PBMCs stored at -80 C, 2 million in total, were the source of the unsorted libraries. Trimming removed 2 bases at V and 1 base at J, with 8 bases between. Germline V gene lookup returns CDR1 MNHEY and CDR2 SMNVEV (reference sequence). The CDR3 totals 14 residues. The sample holds many counts of this clonotype. The antigen is undetermined. This rearrangement joins TRBV27 to TRBJ1-1; D remains ambiguous. The TCR sequence derives from a middle-aged woman in good health. The sample consisted of PBMCs. The CDR3 DNA reads TGTGCCAGCAGTTTAAGAGGAGGGAACACTGAAGCTTTCTTT. Translation: CASSLRGGNTEAFF.